Listed below are T cell receptor beta chains from one sample, sequenced in a study of T cells after yellow fever vaccination. Via MiXCR, TCRdb re-called the 5' RACE reads, giving one row per CDR3 protein. There are some 340,000 distinct CDR3 sequences in the sample; approximately 11% occur only once, and approximately 3.3% lies in the top ten. Sequencing was performed on CD4+ T cells sorted from PBMCs, taken 45 days after the yellow fever booster vaccination. These receptors originate from a man between 18 and 29 years old who received the YFV17D yellow fever vaccine. Both conserved end residues are part of each CDR3. D genes are given only for firm matches. A row's size may be missing; if present it is once, few, many or a size class.

12,TRBD2,TRBV7-9,NA,TRBJ2-1,TGTGCCGCCCGGGGGGAATACAATGAGCAGTTCTTC,CAARGEYNEQFF
14,NA,TRBV5-1,few,TRBJ2-3,TGCGCCAGCAGCTTGCAAGGGGATACAGATACGCAGTATTTT,CASSLQGDTDTQYF
16,TRBD2,TRBV7-2,many,TRBJ2-5,TGTGCCAGCAGCCGACTAGCGGGGGGGAACCAAGAGACCCAGTACTTC,CASSRLAGGNQETQYF
13,NA,TRBV30,NA,TRBJ1-3,TGTGCCTGGAGCGCAGACAGGCGGAGCACCATATATTTT,CAWSADRRSTIYF
14,TRBD2,TRBV7-9,NA,TRBJ2-7,TGTGCCAGCAGCTATCGCGGGGGGGCCAACGAGCAGTACTTC,CASSYRGGANEQYF
16,TRBD2,TRBV5-1,few,TRBJ2-2,TGCGCCAGCAGCTTGGCCAGCGGGGGGACGACCGGGGAGCTGTTTTTT,CASSLASGGTTGELFF
19,NA,TRBV5-1,few,TRBJ1-2,TGCGCCAGCAGCTACAAATCCCGGGACACGCTTAGGGCTAACTATGGCTACACCTTC,CASSYKSRDTLRANYGYTF
15,NA,TRBV7-3,few,TRBJ2-3,TGTGCCAGCAGCTTAGAGTCTAGTACGGGGGATACGCAGTATTTT,CASSLESSTGDTQYF
16,NA,TRBV3-1,few,TRBJ1-2,TGTGCCAGCAGCCAAGATTACCGGGACCCTATATATGGCTACACCTTC,CASSQDYRDPIYGYTF
16,NA,TRBV5-1,NA,TRBJ2-6,TGCGCCAGCAGGACAGGAGGAGGCTCTGGGGCCAACGTCCTGACTTTC,CASRTGGGSGANVLTF
16,TRBD1,TRBV19,NA,TRBJ1-1,TGTGCCAGTAGGACTTCTACAGGGGGCGCGGGCACTGAAGCTTTCTTT,CASRTSTGGAGTEAFF
15,TRBD2,TRBV12-3/TRBV12-4,NA,TRBJ2-5,TGTGCCAGCAGTCCGACGACTAGCGGGGGAGAGACCCAGTACTTC,CASSPTTSGGETQYF
15,TRBD1,TRBV9,NA,TRBJ2-3,TGTGCCAGCAGTAAACAGGGGGGCTCGGGAGATACGCAGTATTTT,CASSKQGGSGDTQYF
15,NA,TRBV5-1,many,TRBJ2-5,TGCGCCAGCGGATCCCTGGGGGGGGCCGGGGAGACCCAGTACTTC,CASGSLGGAGETQYF
13,NA,TRBV2,many,TRBJ2-7,TGTGCCAGCAGTGCGGGGGTTAGCTACGAGCAGTACTTC,CASSAGVSYEQYF
14,NA,TRBV7-6,many,TRBJ2-1,TGTGCCAGCAGCGCCTGGGGGAGTGACAATGAGCAGTTCTTC,CASSAWGSDNEQFF
15,NA,TRBV4-1,NA,TRBJ1-2,TGCGCCAGCAGCCACCCGGCGGAGCCTAACTATGGCTACACCTTC,CASSHPAEPNYGYTF
14,NA,TRBV7-2,many,TRBJ2-3,TGTGCCAGCAGCTTAGGCCAGTACACAGATACGCAGTATTTT,CASSLGQYTDTQYF
13,NA,TRBV4-1,few,TRBJ2-3,TGCGCCAGCAGCCAAGGGGAAACAGATACGCAGTATTTT,CASSQGETDTQYF
14,TRBD1,TRBV5-1,NA,TRBJ1-5,TGCGCCAGCAGCCCTGGGACAGGGGAGCAGCCCCAGCATTTT,CASSPGTGEQPQHF
17,TRBD2,TRBV12-3/TRBV12-4,many,TRBJ2-3,TGTGCCAGCAGTTTATCGCTAGCGGGGGGGCCCACAGATACGCAGTATTTT,CASSLSLAGGPTDTQYF
15,NA,TRBV4-1,NA,TRBJ1-6,TGCGCCAGCAGCCGGTCCCTCCCTGATAATTCACCCCTCCACTTT,CASSRSLPDNSPLHF
14,NA,TRBV5-1,few,TRBJ2-5,TGCGCCAGCAGCCCAGATAGGGACCAAGAGACCCAGTACTTC,CASSPDRDQETQYF
16,NA,TRBV20-1,NA,TRBJ1-5,TGCAGTGCTAGTATCGGGGGACTAGCCTTCAATCAGCCCCAGCATTTT,CSASIGGLAFNQPQHF
16,NA,TRBV18,NA,TRBJ2-6,TGTGCCAGCTCACCATCGACGGCCTCTGGGGCCAACGTCCTGACTTTC,CASSPSTASGANVLTF